This TCR beta chain was profiled in a study of human T cells and chemical hapten exposure. About the research overall: An area of 2 cm by roughly 2 cm on upper inner arm skin received 2% DPC for sensitization.

This clonotype came up a few times. Trimming at V came to 5 bases and at J to 11 bases, leaving 9 bases not matched to a gene. CDR1 is SNHLY, CDR2 FYNNEI, per germline. CDR3 length: 13 amino acids. Time point described: patch test 3, about 24 weeks after DPC sensitization. Treatment in this sample: therapeutic diphenylcyclopropenone sensitization with weekly scalp DPC. Each patch-test visit's blood sample preceded patch application. Donors were 18 to 70-year-old alopecia patients suitable for DPC. Attachment of unique molecular identifiers to individual cDNA molecules was performed in the library. Each CDR3 protein gets one entry after TCRdb re-called the RACE reads with MiXCR. The sample has 50,000 to 70,000 distinct CDR3 sequences, roughly an eighth seen once.

Sequencing used whole blood, obtained in connection with sensitization to the hapten diphenylcyclopropenone (DPC). The source of this sequence is a man aged 25 to 40 with alopecia areata. Some clones in this sample may be carry-over from other donors' samples. The rearrangement links TRBV2 to TRBJ1-5; 7 nucleotides match TRBD1. The DNA of the CDR3 is TGTGCCAGCAGTTCACGGACAGGCGGCGCCCAGCATTTT. Translating it yields CASSSRTGGAQHF.